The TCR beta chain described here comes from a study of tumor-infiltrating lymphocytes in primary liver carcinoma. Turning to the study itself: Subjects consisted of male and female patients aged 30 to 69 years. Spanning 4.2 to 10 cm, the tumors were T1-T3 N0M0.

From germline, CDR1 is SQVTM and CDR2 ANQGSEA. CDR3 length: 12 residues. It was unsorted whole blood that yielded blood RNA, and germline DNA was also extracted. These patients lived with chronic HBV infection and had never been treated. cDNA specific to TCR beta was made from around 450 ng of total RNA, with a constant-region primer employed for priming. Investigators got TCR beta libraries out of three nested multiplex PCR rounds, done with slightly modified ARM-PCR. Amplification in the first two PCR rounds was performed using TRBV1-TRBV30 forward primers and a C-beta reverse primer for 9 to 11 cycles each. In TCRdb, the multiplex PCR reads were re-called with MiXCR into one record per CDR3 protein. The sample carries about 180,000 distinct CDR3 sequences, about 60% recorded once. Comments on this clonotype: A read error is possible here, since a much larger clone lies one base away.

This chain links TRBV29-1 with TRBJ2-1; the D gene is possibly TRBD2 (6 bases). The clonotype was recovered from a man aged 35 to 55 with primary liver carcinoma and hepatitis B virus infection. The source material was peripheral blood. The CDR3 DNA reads TGCAGCTACCGGAGGGGAGGCAATGGGCAGTTCTTC. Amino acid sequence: CSYRRGGNGQFF.